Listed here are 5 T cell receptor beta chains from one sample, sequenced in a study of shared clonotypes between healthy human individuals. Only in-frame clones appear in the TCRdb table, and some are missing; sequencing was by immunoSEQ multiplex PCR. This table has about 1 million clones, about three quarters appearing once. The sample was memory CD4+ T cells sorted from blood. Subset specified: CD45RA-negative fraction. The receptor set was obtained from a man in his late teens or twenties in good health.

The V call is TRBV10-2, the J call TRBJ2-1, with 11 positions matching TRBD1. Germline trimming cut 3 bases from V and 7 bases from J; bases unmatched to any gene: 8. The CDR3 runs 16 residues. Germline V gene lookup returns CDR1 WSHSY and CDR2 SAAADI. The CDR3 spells CASSDPGTGGNNEQFF. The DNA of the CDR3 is TGCGCCAGCAGTGACCCCGGGACAGGGGGGAATAATGAGCAGTTCTTC.

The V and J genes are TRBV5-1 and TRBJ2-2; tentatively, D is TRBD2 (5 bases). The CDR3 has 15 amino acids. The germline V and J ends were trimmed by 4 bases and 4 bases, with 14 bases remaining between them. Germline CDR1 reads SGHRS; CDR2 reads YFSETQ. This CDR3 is CASSRVLVSTGELFF. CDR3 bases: TGCGCCAGCAGCCGAGTACTAGTCTCCACCGGGGAGCTGTTTTTT.

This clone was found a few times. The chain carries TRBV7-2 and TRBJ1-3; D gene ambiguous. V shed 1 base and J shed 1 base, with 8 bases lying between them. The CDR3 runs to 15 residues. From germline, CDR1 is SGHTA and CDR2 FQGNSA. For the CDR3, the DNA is TGTGCCAGCAGCTTAGATGGCAGTTCTGGAAACACCATATATTTT. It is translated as CASSLDGSSGNTIYF.

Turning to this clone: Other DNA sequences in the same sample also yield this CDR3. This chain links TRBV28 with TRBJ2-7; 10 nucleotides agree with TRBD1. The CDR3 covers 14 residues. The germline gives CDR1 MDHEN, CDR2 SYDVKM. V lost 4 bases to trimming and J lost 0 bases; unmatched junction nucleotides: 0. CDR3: CASSWTGGSYEQYF. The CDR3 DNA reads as TGTGCCAGCAGTTGGACAGGGGGCTCCTACGAGCAGTACTTC.

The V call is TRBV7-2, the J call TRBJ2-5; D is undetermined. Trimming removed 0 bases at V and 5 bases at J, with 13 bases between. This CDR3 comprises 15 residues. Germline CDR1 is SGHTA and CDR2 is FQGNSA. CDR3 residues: CASSLAWQGWETQYF. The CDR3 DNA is TGTGCCAGCAGCTTAGCCTGGCAAGGATGGGAGACCCAGTACTTC.